These 27 T cell receptor beta chains came from one sample sequenced in a study of cytomegalovirus exposure and HLA in healthy donors. With 60 Vbeta and 13 Jbeta primers, the PCR was carried out. This table comes from immunoSEQ multiplex PCR, and its TCRdb copy is limited to in-frame clones, with some not included. There are approximately 160,000 clones in the sample; just under 80% occur only once, and 1% lies in the top ten. Sequenced sample: PBMCs. Every receptor here comes from a woman between 45 and 65 years old in good health and CMV-seropositive.

V gene TRBV28 combines with J gene TRBJ2-1; 8 bases match TRBD2. From germline, CDR1 is MDHEN and CDR2 SYDVKM. The CDR3 is 16 residues long. V dropped 6 bases and J dropped 5; count of bases not matched to a gene: 12. The chain's CDR3 is CASRQPRREVNNEQFF. DNA of the CDR3: TGTGCCAGCAGACAACCCCGGCGGGAGGTTAACAATGAGCAGTTCTTC.

This clone has just one count. The V gene is TRBV11-3, the J gene TRBJ2-7, with 7 positions matching TRBD1. V was clipped by 5 bases and J by 5 bases; unmatched bases: 6. Germline V gene lookup returns CDR1 SGHNT and CDR2 YENEEA. The CDR3 covers 13 residues. The DNA for the CDR3 is TGTGCCAGCAGCACCGACAGGGACCACGAGCAGTACTTC. Translation: CASSTDRDHEQYF.

The chain is built from TRBV2 and TRBJ2-7; D call uncertain. There are 10 residues in the CDR3. The ends were cut back, 7 bases at V and 3 bases at J, with 4 bases in the middle. Germline V gives CDR1 SNHLY, CDR2 FYNNEI. CDR3 sequence reads: CASTFYEQYF. Written as DNA, the CDR3 is TGTGCCAGCACGTTCTACGAGCAGTACTTC.

This chain links TRBV29-1 with TRBJ2-3; 8 positions match TRBD2. The germline V gene has CDR1 SQVTM and CDR2 ANQGSEA. After removal of 5 bases from V and 7 bases from J, the junction contained 5 bases not matched to a gene. The length of the CDR3 is 12 residues. CDR3 in amino acids: CSVRRGEYTQYF. CDR3 coding DNA: TGCAGCGTTCGGCGGGGGGAGTATACGCAGTATTTT.

The rearrangement joins TRBV29-1 to TRBJ1-5, with TRBD1 as a possible D gene (5 bases). CDR1 SQVTM and CDR2 ANQGSEA come from the germline V gene. The CDR3 extends over 16 amino acids. Deletions cut 7 bases from V and 0 bases from J, with 19 bases between. CDR3 in DNA: TGCAGCGCATCGGGACTCATATACTATAGCAATCAGCCCCAGCATTTT. It translates to CSASGLIYYSNQPQHF.

This clone has a handful of counts. The chain carries TRBV7-9 and TRBJ1-1, with D tentatively TRBD1 (5 bases). V lost 1 base to trimming and J lost 2 bases, with 11 bases between them. CDR1 is SEHNR, CDR2 FQNEAQ, per germline (reference sequence). This CDR3 contains 15 residues. For the CDR3, the DNA is TGTGCCAGCAGCTTAGAATTCGGGGGTAACACTGAAGCTTTCTTT. This codes for CASSLEFGGNTEAFF.

Only one count was recorded for this clone. The chain links TRBV4-3 to TRBJ1-1; 7 nucleotides match TRBD1. The V segment lost 3 bases and the J segment 2 bases; nucleotides outside the gene matches: 15. The germline V gene encodes CDR1 LGHNA and CDR2 YSLEER. The CDR3 consists of 18 residues. The CDR3 here is CASSHLGWRDSLNTEAFF. CDR3 sequence (DNA): TGCGCCAGCAGCCACCTAGGGTGGCGGGACAGCTTAAACACTGAAGCTTTCTTT.

The chain employs TRBV4-1 and TRBJ1-2; unclear D gene. Germline CDR1 is MGHRA and CDR2 is YSYEKL. The V end was cut by 0 bases, the J end by 4 bases, with 12 bases between. The CDR3 totals 15 residues. CDR3 sequence reads: CASSQEWQDGYGYTF. Written as DNA, the CDR3 is TGCGCCAGCAGCCAAGAATGGCAGGATGGCTATGGCTACACCTTC.

The rearrangement joins TRBV5-4 to TRBJ2-7, with D possibly TRBD2 on 6 matching bases. Trimming took 2 bases from V and 11 from J, leaving 17 bases between them. This CDR3 has 13 amino acids. The V gene's germline CDR1 is SGHNT and CDR2 YYREEE (reference sequence). The CDR3 DNA is TGTGCCAGCAGCTTTAGCGGCACCGTTTTTGAGTACTTC. This gives the protein CASSFSGTVFEYF.

V and J are TRBV30 and TRBJ1-4, with TRBD1 as a possible D gene (5 bases). Trimming removed 0 bases at V and 5 bases at J, with 13 bases between. The CDR3 runs to 15 residues. In germline, CDR1 is GTSNPN, CDR2 SVGIG (reference sequence). The chain's CDR3 is CAWSVGAAQNEKLFF. As DNA, the CDR3 is TGTGCCTGGAGTGTTGGGGCAGCTCAGAATGAAAAACTGTTTTTT.

CDR3 sequence: CASSNTVRGSTDTQYF. CDR3 sequence (DNA): TGTGCCAGCAGTAACACGGTCCGGGGGAGCACAGATACGCAGTATTTT. V gene TRBV21-1 combines with J gene TRBJ2-3; the D call of TRBD2 is as the table states it, not checked on the DNA. TRBV21-1 is classified as a pseudogene. The CDR3 is 16 amino acids.

V and J are TRBV11-2 and TRBJ2-7; TRBD1 matches 7 bases. The V gene's germline CDR1 is SGHAT and CDR2 FQNNGV. With V trimmed by 4 bases and J by 3 bases, 6 bases remained unmatched. The CDR3 contains 14 residues. The CDR3 is CASSYYRGNYEQYF. CDR3 nucleotides: TGTGCCAGCAGCTATTACAGGGGTAACTACGAGCAGTACTTC.

The chain carries TRBV11-2 and TRBJ2-1; a weak D match, TRBD2 (6 bases). The ends were cut back, 5 bases at V and 4 bases at J, with 15 bases in the middle. This CDR3 is 15 amino acids long. Germline V gene sequence: CDR1 SGHAT, CDR2 FQNNGV. CDR3 nucleotide sequence: TGTGCCAGCAGCCGAGCGGCTAGCGCGTACAATGAGCAGTTCTTC. This codes for CASSRAASAYNEQFF.

The CDR3 is CASSVDPVLTDTQYF. Here the CDR3 DNA reads TGTGCCAGCAGCGTAGACCCAGTTCTCACAGATACGCAGTATTTT. The V call is TRBV9, the J call TRBJ2-3; D not resolved. Per the germline V gene, CDR1 is SGDLS and CDR2 is YYNGEE. V was clipped by 0 bases and J by 2 bases, with 10 bases between them. The CDR3 sequence is 15 residues long.

This chain connects TRBV10-3 to TRBJ2-5, with 14 bases that match TRBD2. Losses at the gene ends were 10 bases for V and 1 base for J; bases not matched to a gene: 5. The CDR3 spans 15 residues. From germline, CDR1 is ENHRY and CDR2 SYGVKD. CDR3 in amino acids: CATAGLAGVQETQYF. CDR3 nucleotides: TGTGCCACCGCGGGACTAGCGGGAGTCCAAGAGACCCAGTACTTC.

V is TRBV9 and J is TRBJ2-5; possibly TRBD2 for D (6 bases). Trimming took off 0 bases at V and 2 bases at J, with 17 bases between the two ends. This CDR3 spans 17 amino acids. Per the germline V gene, CDR1 is SGDLS and CDR2 is YYNGEE. The CDR3 DNA reads TGTGCCAGCAGCGTAGCGGCCGGTGGTAGCGGACAAGAGACCCAGTACTTC. The encoded protein is CASSVAAGGSGQETQYF.

This chain connects TRBV28 to TRBJ1-2, with D perhaps TRBD1 (5 bases). The germline V gene has CDR1 MDHEN and CDR2 SYDVKM. This CDR3 has 13 amino acids. The ends were cut back, 10 bases at V and 2 bases at J, with 14 bases in the middle. The CDR3 here is CATWGGRNYGYTF. The DNA for the CDR3 is TGTGCCACCTGGGGCGGGAGGAACTATGGCTACACCTTC.

This clone has only a few counts. This chain uses TRBV18 with TRBJ1-1; weak D call: TRBD1 (5 bases). Trimming removed 3 bases from V and 6 bases from J, with 17 bases in between. The CDR3 sequence is 15 residues long. Germline-derived CDR1 and CDR2 are KGHSH and LQKENI. The CDR3 bases are TGTGCCAGCTCACCTCAGGGAGGGCAGTTTGCTGAAGCTTTCTTT. Translated: CASSPQGGQFAEAFF. Filled out from reference TRBV18 and TRBJ1-1, the complete variable domain reads NAGVMQNPRHLVRRRGQEARLRCSPMKGHSHVYWYRQLPEEGLKFMVYLQKENIIDESGMPKERFSAEFPKEGPSILRIQQVVRGDSAAYFCASSPQGGQFAEAFFGQGTRLTVV.

This chain uses TRBV7-3 with TRBJ2-7; 9 bases are shared with TRBD2. The CDR3 totals 13 residues. Losses at the gene ends were 8 bases for V and 5 bases for J; bases not matched to a gene: 7. CDR1 is SGHTA, CDR2 FQGTGA, per germline. DNA for the CDR3: TGTGCCAGCGCTGCTAGCGGGGCAGACGAGCAGTACTTC. Protein sequence: CASAASGADEQYF.

This chain uses TRBV29-1 with TRBJ2-1; no clear D. Germline V gene data show CDR1 as SQVTM and CDR2 as ANQGSEA. The CDR3 length is 13 residues. V lost 0 bases and J lost 5, with 8 bases in between. The CDR3 region is CSVEESRDNEQFF. In DNA form, the CDR3 reads TGCAGCGTTGAAGAATCTAGAGACAATGAGCAGTTCTTC.

The chain is built from TRBV29-1 and TRBJ2-1; TRBD1 matches at 10 bases. Per the germline V gene, CDR1 is SQVTM and CDR2 is ANQGSEA. Unmatched junction bases numbered 10, after V lost 6 bases and J lost 5 bases. The CDR3 is 15 residues long. The CDR3: CSVGPGQGRNNEQFF. The CDR3 nucleotides are TGCAGCGTGGGACCGGGACAGGGGAGGAACAATGAGCAGTTCTTC.

V is TRBV19 and J is TRBJ1-5, with 12 bases matching TRBD1. The CDR3 sequence is 15 residues long. With V trimmed by 1 base and J by 5 bases, 0 bases remained unmatched. CDR1 and CDR2 from the germline V gene are LNHDA and SQIVND (reference sequence). In DNA form, the CDR3 reads TGTGCCAGTAGTATAGGGGACAGGGGGCATCAGCCCCAGCATTTT. It is translated as CASSIGDRGHQPQHF.

The CDR3 spells CASSWVSGTDHQPQHF. DNA for the CDR3: TGTGCCAGCAGCTGGGTCTCCGGGACAGACCATCAGCCCCAGCATTTT. This rearrangement joins TRBV5-5 to TRBJ1-5; 7 bases map to TRBD1. Trimming took 3 bases from V and 5 from J; bases not matched to a gene: 11. Germline lookup yields CDR1 SGHKS and CDR2 YYEKEE (reference sequence). The CDR3 loop spans 16 amino acids.

About this clone: At one boundary the junction diverges from the germline segment, which might be a read error. The chain employs TRBV7-9 and TRBJ2-2; D is possibly TRBD1 (6 bases). The germline V gene encodes CDR1 SEHNR and CDR2 FQNEAQ (reference sequence). This CDR3 region has 14 residues. This CDR3 reads CSSSNRVNTGELFF. The DNA of the CDR3 is TGTTCCAGCAGCAACAGGGTGAACACCGGGGAGCTGTTTTTT.

The CDR3 DNA sequence: TGTGCCAGCAGTGACCTTACTAGCTGGCGGGCCAAAAACATTCAGTACTTC. Translation gives CASSDLTSWRAKNIQYF. The rearrangement links TRBV6-1 to TRBJ2-4, with D maybe TRBD2 (6 bases). Germline CDR1 and CDR2: MNHNS and SASEGT. Trimming removed 3 bases from V and 1 base from J, with 16 bases in between. The CDR3 is 17 amino acids.

The CDR3 protein is CASSLGLRGGNEQFF. The CDR3 nucleotides are TGCGCCAGCAGCTTGGGGCTCCGGGGGGGCAATGAGCAGTTCTTC. V usage is TRBV5-1 and J usage is TRBJ2-1, with TRBD2 matching 8 bases. The CDR3 covers 15 residues. CDR1 SGHRS and CDR2 YFSETQ come from the germline V gene. V trimming: 0 bases; J trimming: 6 bases; junction bases outside the gene matches: 5.

The chain combines TRBV29-1 with TRBJ2-1, with 11 bases matching TRBD2. CDR1 and CDR2 from the germline V gene are SQVTM and ANQGSEA. V dropped 4 bases and J dropped 12; count of bases not matched to a gene: 5. The CDR3 is made up of 12 amino acids. CDR3 amino acids: CSVGELAGGQFF. In nucleotides, the CDR3 is TGCAGCGTTGGCGAGCTAGCGGGGGGGCAGTTCTTC.